This T cell receptor (beta chain) was sequenced for a study of blood T cell repertoires in COVID-19. The table came from immunoSEQ multiplex PCR; TCRdb's copy has only in-frame clones and leaves some out. The sample has about 240,000 clones; around nine tenths are singletons. The TCR sequence derives from a woman aged 70 to 79 with active or convalescent COVID-19. Sequencing was carried out using peripheral blood.

This CDR3 is CASHPSSQVELFF. In DNA, the CDR3 is TGTGCCAGCCACCCGTCCAGCCAGGTGGAACTGTTTTTT. This rearrangement joins TRBV18 to TRBJ1-4; D is unclear. From germline, CDR1 is KGHSH and CDR2 LQKENI. The CDR3 has 13 residues. Trimming removed 8 bases at V and 12 bases at J, with 19 bases between. The whole variable domain, remainder taken from reference TRBV18 and TRBJ1-4, is NAGVMQNPRHLVRRRGQEARLRCSPMKGHSHVYWYRQLPEEGLKFMVYLQKENIIDESGMPKERFSAEFPKEGPSILRIQQVVRGDSAAYFCASHPSSQVELFFGSGTQLSVL.